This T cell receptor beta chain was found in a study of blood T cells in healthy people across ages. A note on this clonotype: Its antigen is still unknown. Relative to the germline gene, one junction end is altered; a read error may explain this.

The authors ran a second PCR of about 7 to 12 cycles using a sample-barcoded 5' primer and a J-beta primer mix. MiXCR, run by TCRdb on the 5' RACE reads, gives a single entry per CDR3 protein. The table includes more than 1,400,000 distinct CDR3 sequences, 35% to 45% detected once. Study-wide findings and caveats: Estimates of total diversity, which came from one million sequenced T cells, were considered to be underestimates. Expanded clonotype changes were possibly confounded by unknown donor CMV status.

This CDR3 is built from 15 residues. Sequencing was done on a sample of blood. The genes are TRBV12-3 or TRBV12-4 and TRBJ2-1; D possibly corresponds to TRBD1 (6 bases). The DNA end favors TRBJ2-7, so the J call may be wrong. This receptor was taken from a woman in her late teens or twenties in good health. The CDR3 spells CTSSSSTRWDNEQYF. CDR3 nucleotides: TGTACCAGCAGTTCGTCTACTAGGTGGGACAATGAGCAGTACTTC.